A single T cell receptor beta chain is shown here with its context. This sample's time point: blood at routine non-recurrence follow-up after resection. The sequenced material consisted of unsorted whole RNA from tumor, nontumor lung or frozen PBMC. One entry per CDR3 protein results from TCRdb running MiXCR on the 5' RACE reads. The repertoire includes 25,000 to 35,000 distinct CDR3 sequences, about 10% of them detected once, and 25% to 35% sits in the top ten. Germline CDR1 is LNHDA and CDR2 is SQIVND (reference sequence). The CDR3 runs 10 residues. This sample is drawn from a study of spatial heterogeneity in lung cancer. Across the study: Alpha-chain sequences were detected in numbers that were consistently lower than beta-chain sequences. Raw reads contained each unique TCR and UMI combination more than ten times on average.

The chain has TRBV19 and TRBJ1-2, with 8 bases aligning to TRBD1. Sample: PBMCs, taken at follow-up. This sequence was found in a female donor with early-stage non-small cell lung cancer. The CDR3 nucleotides read TGTACTCAGGGGGCTGTTGGCTACACCTTC. It is translated as CTQGAVGYTF.